These T cell receptor beta chains were read from a single sample in a study of identical twins. TCRdb ran MiXCR on the 5' RACE reads and lists one entry per CDR3 protein. The sample lists about 720,000 distinct CDR3 sequences, 18% occurring once. The same data also contributed to another study, on T cells expressing NK-cell markers.

Sequencing was performed on PBMCs. Source of these receptors: a woman aged 18-29 years in good health. Each CDR3 is given with its conserved first and last residue. Fields, in order: V gene, clone size, J gene, D gene, CDR3 protein, CDR3 DNA. D genes are given only for firm matches. Size tells how often a clone was seen (once, few, many) or the class of an expanded clone, and some rows leave it out.

V gene: TRBV7-9
clone size: few
J gene: TRBJ2-5
D gene: .
CDR3 protein: CASSPDLETQYF
CDR3 DNA: TGTGCCAGCAGCCCGGACCTAGAGACCCAGTACTTC

V gene: TRBV12-3/TRBV12-4
clone size: .
J gene: TRBJ1-2
D gene: .
CDR3 protein: CASSLRRDIGYTF
CDR3 DNA: TGTGCCAGCAGTTTGAGAAGAGATATTGGCTACACCTTC

V gene: TRBV6-6
clone size: few
J gene: TRBJ2-5
D gene: .
CDR3 protein: CASSYGGQETQYF
CDR3 DNA: TGTGCCAGCAGTTACGGGGGCCAAGAGACCCAGTACTTC

V gene: TRBV12-3/TRBV12-4
clone size: few
J gene: TRBJ2-3
D gene: .
CDR3 protein: CASSLASDLNTQYF
CDR3 DNA: TGTGCCAGCAGTTTAGCGAGCGATCTTAATACGCAGTATTTT

V gene: TRBV13
clone size: few
J gene: TRBJ1-4
D gene: .
CDR3 protein: CASSSRDSNEKLFF
CDR3 DNA: TGTGCCAGCAGCTCCCGGGACTCCAATGAAAAACTGTTTTTT

V gene: TRBV6-1
clone size: few
J gene: TRBJ1-1
D gene: .
CDR3 protein: CASSRRRDTEAFF
CDR3 DNA: TGTGCCAGCAGTAGGCGGCGGGACACTGAAGCTTTCTTT

V gene: TRBV7-2
clone size: .
J gene: TRBJ2-1
D gene: .
CDR3 protein: CASRQELYNEQFF
CDR3 DNA: TGTGCCAGCAGACAGGAGCTCTACAATGAGCAGTTCTTC

V gene: TRBV10-3
clone size: few
J gene: TRBJ2-1
D gene: TRBD1
CDR3 protein: CASKGGQGHNEQFF
CDR3 DNA: TGTGCCTCCAAGGGGGGACAGGGCCACAATGAGCAGTTCTTC

V gene: TRBV20-1
clone size: .
J gene: TRBJ2-1
D gene: TRBD2
CDR3 protein: CSARQGLAGGVGAYNEQFF
CDR3 DNA: TGCAGTGCTAGACAGGGACTAGCGGGAGGGGTCGGTGCCTACAATGAGCAGTTCTTC

V gene: TRBV4-1
clone size: few
J gene: TRBJ2-2
D gene: TRBD2
CDR3 protein: CASSQGFVGGGLAGANTGELFF
CDR3 DNA: TGCGCCAGCAGCCAAGGTTTCGTAGGAGGGGGACTAGCGGGTGCTAACACCGGGGAGCTGTTTTTT

V gene: TRBV5-1
clone size: few
J gene: TRBJ2-5
D gene: TRBD1
CDR3 protein: CASSAGQDQETQYF
CDR3 DNA: TGCGCCAGCAGCGCAGGACAGGACCAAGAGACCCAGTACTTC

V gene: TRBV10-3
clone size: .
J gene: TRBJ2-7
D gene: TRBD2
CDR3 protein: CAISVRDYYEQYF
CDR3 DNA: TGTGCCATCAGTGTCCGGGACTACTACGAGCAGTACTTC

V gene: TRBV7-8
clone size: many
J gene: TRBJ2-5
D gene: .
CDR3 protein: CASSLELWYQETQYF
CDR3 DNA: TGTGCCAGCAGCTTAGAACTTTGGTACCAAGAGACCCAGTACTTC

V gene: TRBV4-3
clone size: .
J gene: TRBJ2-3
D gene: .
CDR3 protein: CASSQEGFDLADTQYF
CDR3 DNA: TGCGCCAGCAGCCAAGAGGGGTTCGACTTGGCAGATACGCAGTATTTT

V gene: TRBV20-1
clone size: few
J gene: TRBJ2-1
D gene: .
CDR3 protein: CSARDTTNRQFF
CDR3 DNA: TGCAGTGCTAGAGATACGACCAACCGGCAGTTCTTC

V gene: TRBV12-3/TRBV12-4
clone size: .
J gene: TRBJ2-1
D gene: TRBD2
CDR3 protein: CASEGLHNEQFF
CDR3 DNA: TGTGCCAGCGAGGGACTACACAATGAGCAGTTCTTC

V gene: TRBV5-6
clone size: many
J gene: TRBJ2-3
D gene: TRBD1
CDR3 protein: CASSRTGATDTQYF
CDR3 DNA: TGTGCCAGCAGCCGGACAGGGGCCACAGATACGCAGTATTTT

V gene: TRBV9
clone size: many
J gene: TRBJ2-7
D gene: .
CDR3 protein: CASSPGGEQVYEQYF
CDR3 DNA: TGTGCCAGCAGCCCTGGGGGAGAACAGGTCTACGAGCAGTACTTC

V gene: TRBV7-9
clone size: few
J gene: TRBJ2-3
D gene: TRBD1
CDR3 protein: CASSIPGQGLSGTQYF
CDR3 DNA: TGTGCCAGCAGCATCCCGGGACAGGGCCTTTCGGGTACGCAGTATTTT

V gene: TRBV12-3/TRBV12-4
clone size: .
J gene: TRBJ2-2
D gene: .
CDR3 protein: CASRDGPYTGELFF
CDR3 DNA: TGTGCCAGCAGAGATGGGCCTTACACCGGGGAGCTGTTTTTT

V gene: TRBV28
clone size: .
J gene: TRBJ1-1
D gene: .
CDR3 protein: CASRASLGFGGTEAFF
CDR3 DNA: TGTGCCAGCAGGGCGAGTCTGGGGTTTGGTGGCACTGAAGCTTTCTTT

V gene: TRBV6-2/TRBV6-3
clone size: .
J gene: TRBJ1-1
D gene: .
CDR3 protein: CASSYYKNTEAFF
CDR3 DNA: TGTGCCAGCAGTTATTATAAGAACACTGAAGCTTTCTTT

V gene: TRBV5-1
clone size: .
J gene: TRBJ2-7
D gene: TRBD2
CDR3 protein: CASSLASGRSSYEQYF
CDR3 DNA: TGCGCCAGCAGCTTGGCCAGCGGGAGAAGCTCCTACGAGCAGTACTTC

V gene: TRBV6-2/TRBV6-3
clone size: .
J gene: TRBJ1-5
D gene: .
CDR3 protein: CASRRASLNQPQHF
CDR3 DNA: TGTGCCAGCAGAAGGGCTAGCCTTAATCAGCCCCAGCATTTT

V gene: TRBV7-2
clone size: few
J gene: TRBJ2-7
D gene: TRBD1
CDR3 protein: CASSLEGATYEQYF
CDR3 DNA: TGTGCCAGCAGCTTAGAGGGGGCAACCTACGAGCAGTACTTC

V gene: TRBV12-3/TRBV12-4
clone size: few
J gene: TRBJ2-1
D gene: TRBD2
CDR3 protein: CASSLGTRASGGYNEQFF
CDR3 DNA: TGTGCCAGCAGTTTAGGTACTCGGGCTAGCGGGGGATACAATGAGCAGTTCTTC

V gene: TRBV7-2
clone size: .
J gene: TRBJ2-7
D gene: .
CDR3 protein: CASSARTTFYEQYF
CDR3 DNA: TGTGCCAGCAGCGCGAGGACTACCTTTTACGAGCAGTACTTC

V gene: TRBV5-1
clone size: .
J gene: TRBJ2-7
D gene: .
CDR3 protein: CASSLGGQITYEQYF
CDR3 DNA: TGCGCCAGCAGCTTGGGTGGTCAAATAACTTACGAGCAGTACTTC

V gene: TRBV12-3/TRBV12-4
clone size: .
J gene: TRBJ1-2
D gene: .
CDR3 protein: CASSPGGPYGYTF
CDR3 DNA: TGTGCCAGCAGCCCCGGCGGACCCTATGGCTACACCTTC

V gene: TRBV7-9
clone size: few
J gene: TRBJ2-6
D gene: .
CDR3 protein: CATLYRESGANVLTF
CDR3 DNA: TGTGCCACTCTCTACAGGGAATCCGGGGCCAACGTCCTGACTTTC

V gene: TRBV15
clone size: few
J gene: TRBJ2-1
D gene: .
CDR3 protein: CATSHTAPGPPREQFF
CDR3 DNA: TGTGCCACCAGCCACACTGCTCCGGGGCCCCCAAGGGAGCAGTTCTTC

V gene: TRBV6-1
clone size: many
J gene: TRBJ1-2
D gene: .
CDR3 protein: CASSTRVTGNYGYTF
CDR3 DNA: TGTGCCAGCAGTACCCGCGTCACAGGGAACTATGGCTACACCTTC

V gene: TRBV5-1
clone size: .
J gene: TRBJ2-2
D gene: .
CDR3 protein: CASSLDVTGELFF
CDR3 DNA: TGCGCCAGCAGCCTTGACGTGACCGGGGAGCTGTTTTTT

V gene: TRBV29-1
clone size: once
J gene: TRBJ2-7
D gene: TRBD2
CDR3 protein: CSVLTSGSHEQYF
CDR3 DNA: TGCAGCGTCCTGACTAGCGGGAGCCACGAGCAGTACTTC

V gene: TRBV15
clone size: .
J gene: TRBJ2-2
D gene: .
CDR3 protein: CATSREGLNTGELFF
CDR3 DNA: TGTGCCACCAGCAGAGAGGGACTTAACACCGGGGAGCTGTTTTTT

V gene: TRBV5-5
clone size: few
J gene: TRBJ2-3
D gene: .
CDR3 protein: CASSAFWGTQYF
CDR3 DNA: TGTGCCAGCAGCGCATTTTGGGGTACGCAGTATTTT

V gene: TRBV5-6
clone size: .
J gene: TRBJ2-7
D gene: TRBD1
CDR3 protein: CASSKGQGVYEQYF
CDR3 DNA: TGTGCCAGCAGCAAGGGACAGGGGGTTTACGAGCAGTACTTC